This TCR beta chain derives from a study of post-analysis software for immune sequencing data. Overall study: Some patients lacked subtype; others had relapsing-remitting, secondary progressive or progressive-relapsing disease.

The CDR3 runs to 15 residues. After removal of 4 bases from V and 1 base from J, the junction contained 6 bases not matched to a gene. Germline V gene sequence: CDR1 SGHRS, CDR2 YFSETQ. A remark on this clonotype: Its antigen is currently unknown.

The study's findings and limits: Controls showed lower frequencies than patients for five TRBV segments, and TRBV5-6, TRBV5-1 and TRBV20-1 were among these.

Every TCR beta cDNA library bore unique molecular identifiers. cDNA molecules numbering roughly 0.5 million came from approximately 0.91 to 9.4 million T cells. TCRdb reprocessed the PCR reads via MiXCR and lists one record per CDR3 protein. The sample records hundreds of thousands of distinct CDR3 sequences, over 45% being singletons. The rearrangement links TRBV5-1 to TRBJ2-3, with 7 bases fitting TRBD2. The material sequenced was blood. The sequence derives from a girl aged 2 to 10 with multiple sclerosis. CDR3 residues: CASSRTTSGTDTQYF. The DNA for the CDR3 is TGCGCCAGCAGCAGGACCACTAGCGGCACAGATACGCAGTATTTT.